This TCR beta chain appears in the sequencing data of a study of T-cell memory formation after mild COVID-19. About this clonotype: Its antigen is currently unknown.

One entry per CDR3 protein, called by TCRdb with MiXCR from the 5' RACE reads. The sample consists of just over 350,000 distinct CDR3 sequences, 14% of them appearing once. Study observations and caveats: Day 15 to 85 contractors were CD4/CD8 balanced; later expanders leaned CD4+. SARS-CoV-2 specificity was not confirmed for second-wave clones peaking on day 37. Mainly in CM and EM were contracting CD4+ clones; CD8+ were in EMRA.

The receptor comes from a man aged 18-30 years who had mild COVID-19 (a few samples of this study predate the infection). Cell type and time point are not known. The sample comprised PBMCs or a T cell subset sorted from them (not recorded which).

The CDR3 is CASTGDRSQETQYF. In nucleotides, the CDR3 is TGTGCCAGCACCGGAGACAGGAGCCAAGAGACCCAGTACTTC. V usage is TRBV2 and J usage is TRBJ2-5, with D possibly TRBD1 on 6 matching bases. V was clipped by 7 bases and J by 1 base, with 13 bases between them. The CDR3 totals 14 residues. Germline V CDR1 and CDR2: SNHLY, FYNNEI.